This passage covers 21 T cell receptor beta chains from one sample sequenced in a study of blood T cell repertoires in COVID-19. Here immunoSEQ multiplex PCR was the method, and the copy in TCRdb shows in-frame clones only, minus some. The table has about 250,000 clones, 85% to 90% seen once; the top ten hold approximately 1.3%. The sample taken for sequencing was peripheral blood. The receptors here all came from a man of 80 years or more with acute or convalescent COVID-19.

The chain has TRBV6-6 and TRBJ1-1; D possibly corresponds to TRBD1 (5 bases). The CDR3 spans 13 residues. Deletions cut 2 bases from V and 7 bases from J, with 11 bases between. The germline V gene has CDR1 MNHNY and CDR2 SVGAGI (reference sequence). The CDR3 loop is CASSYGQGLEAFF. CDR3 coding DNA: TGTGCCAGCAGTTACGGTCAGGGACTTGAAGCTTTCTTT.

The chain has TRBV5-1 and TRBJ1-3; 9 bases map to TRBD1. The CDR3 extends over 15 amino acids. From germline, CDR1 is SGHRS and CDR2 YFSETQ. Trimming took 4 bases from V and 4 from J; bases not matched to a gene: 6. For the CDR3, the DNA is TGCGCCAGCAGCGGCGGGACAGGGACAGGAAACACCATATATTTT. Translation gives CASSGGTGTGNTIYF.

The CDR3 nucleotides read TGTGCCAGCAGTCGTAGCCTCAGGGTCACCGGGGAGCTGTTTTTT. This encodes CASSRSLRVTGELFF. J is TRBJ2-2 and V is TRBV6-5, with a weak D call TRBD1 (5 bases). Trimming stripped 5 bases from V and 4 bases from J, with 14 bases between. The CDR3 contains 15 residues. Germline CDR1 reads MNHEY; CDR2 reads SVGAGI.

This clone was seen only once. This chain connects TRBV7-8 to TRBJ2-2; TRBD2 matches 10 bases. Per the germline V gene, CDR1 is SGHVS and CDR2 is FQNEAQ. The V gene end was trimmed by 5 bases and the J gene end by 1 base; junction bases not matched to a gene: 4. CDR3 length equals 16 residues. CDR3 nucleotide sequence: TGTGCCAGCAGCGGCGGACTAGCGGAGAACACCGGGGAGCTGTTTTTT. Amino acid sequence: CASSGGLAENTGELFF.

This sequence joins TRBV6-2 or TRBV6-3 and TRBJ2-5; 16 bases are a match to TRBD2. This CDR3 has 16 amino acids. Germline loops: CDR1 MNHEY, CDR2 SVGEGT. The ends lost 5 bases at V and 5 bases at J; junction bases unmatched: 5. CDR3 in amino acids: CASSRGLAGGHETQYF. CDR3 nucleotides: TGTGCCAGCAGTAGGGGACTAGCGGGGGGGCACGAGACCCAGTACTTC.

The chain is built from TRBV28 and TRBJ2-7, with D possibly TRBD2 on 5 matching bases. Trimming took 8 bases from V and 2 from J, leaving 13 bases between them. Germline assignment: CDR1 MDHEN and CDR2 SYDVKM. This CDR3 comprises 13 residues. The CDR3 spells CASGLEITYEQYF. CDR3 nucleotides: TGTGCCAGCGGACTGGAAATAACCTACGAGCAGTACTTC.

The rearrangement links TRBV6-5 to TRBJ2-7; TRBD1 matches 8 bases. Germline lookup yields CDR1 MNHEY and CDR2 SVGAGI. The CDR3 spans 14 residues. V lost 4 bases to trimming and J lost 2 bases; unmatched junction nucleotides: 4. The CDR3 loop reads CASSFQTGAYEQYF. CDR3 DNA: TGTGCCAGCAGTTTCCAGACAGGGGCCTACGAGCAGTACTTC.

This chain uses TRBV18 with TRBJ1-5; 9 positions agree with TRBD1. Germline CDR1 is KGHSH and CDR2 is LQKENI. The CDR3 is 16 residues long. Losses at the gene ends were 4 bases for V and 0 bases for J; bases not matched to a gene: 4. The CDR3 loop reads CASSLGQGYSNQPQHF. The CDR3 DNA sequence: TGTGCCAGCTCACTGGGACAGGGCTATAGCAATCAGCCCCAGCATTTT.

V and J are TRBV29-1 and TRBJ1-4; tentatively, D is TRBD1 (6 bases). Deletions cut 6 bases from V and 7 bases from J, with 15 bases between. Looked up from germline, CDR1 is SQVTM and CDR2 is ANQGSEA. The CDR3 loop spans 13 amino acids. In nucleotides, the CDR3 is TGCAGCGTGGCACAGGGCAACGGTGAAAAACTGTTTTTT. As protein: CSVAQGNGEKLFF.

The chain joins TRBV5-1 to TRBJ2-2; the match to TRBD1 covers 8 bases. The CDR3 covers 15 residues. After removal of 6 bases from V and 4 bases from J, the junction contained 8 bases not matched to a gene. Germline lookup yields CDR1 SGHRS and CDR2 YFSETQ. The CDR3 bases are TGCGCCAGCAAACCCCGGACAGGGACCACCGGGGAGCTGTTTTTT. The encoded protein is CASKPRTGTTGELFF.

V and J are TRBV5-1 and TRBJ2-1; tentative D call: TRBD2 (7 bases). The CDR3 is 19 residues long. V was clipped by 3 bases and J by 0 bases, with 22 bases between them. Germline CDR1 is SGHRS and CDR2 is YFSETQ. The CDR3: CASSYRRQKGGSSYNEQFF. The DNA for the CDR3 is TGCGCCAGCAGCTACCGGCGCCAGAAGGGGGGGTCCTCCTACAATGAGCAGTTCTTC.

The chain carries TRBV6-6 and TRBJ2-7, with D possibly TRBD2 on 7 matching bases. CDR3 length: 14 residues. V was trimmed by 0 bases and J by 5 bases, leaving 11 bases between them. The germline V gene encodes CDR1 MNHNY and CDR2 SVGAGI (reference sequence). The CDR3 nucleotides read TGTGCCAGCAGTTACTCGGGGAGGGGGGACGAGCAGTACTTC. Its protein product is CASSYSGRGDEQYF.

This chain uses TRBV9 with TRBJ2-3; unclear D gene. Germline-derived CDR1 and CDR2 are SGDLS and YYNGEE. The CDR3 totals 14 residues. V lost 3 bases to trimming and J lost 0 bases, with 8 bases between them. CDR3 in amino acids: CASSDGSSTDTQYF. In DNA form, the CDR3 reads TGTGCCAGCAGCGACGGGTCCAGCACAGATACGCAGTATTTT.

This rearrangement joins TRBV7-8 to TRBJ2-1; TRBD2 aligns across 7 bases. The germline CDR1 and CDR2 sequences are SGHVS and FQNEAQ. Trimming at V came to 2 bases and at J to 7 bases, leaving 14 bases not matched to a gene. This CDR3 has 17 residues. In DNA form, the CDR3 reads TGTGCCAGCAGCTTAATAGTTGGGACGGGAGGATGGAATGAGCAGTTCTTC. Its protein product is CASSLIVGTGGWNEQFF.

This chain connects TRBV7-2 to TRBJ2-2, with 13 bases aligning to TRBD2. The V segment lost 5 bases and the J segment 5 bases; nucleotides outside the gene matches: 5. This CDR3 spans 16 amino acids. Germline lookup yields CDR1 SGHTA and CDR2 FQGNSA. CDR3 DNA sequence: TGTGCCAGCAGCCTTCGGACTAGCGGGAGAACCGGGGAGCTGTTTTTT. Its translation is CASSLRTSGRTGELFF.

The chain employs TRBV7-9 and TRBJ2-1, with 7 bases identical to TRBD2. Germline V gives CDR1 SEHNR, CDR2 FQNEAQ (reference sequence). CDR3 size: 17 residues. V gave up 8 bases and J gave up 7 bases; unmatched junction bases: 20. This CDR3 is CASGQDPGTSVQNEQFF. Here the CDR3 DNA reads TGTGCCAGCGGCCAGGACCCAGGAACTAGCGTACAAAATGAGCAGTTCTTC.

The rearrangement joins TRBV4-3 to TRBJ2-2, with no clear D. Germline CDR1 and CDR2: LGHNA and YSLEER. Trimming cost V 0 bases and J 1 base, with 6 bases left between them. This CDR3 has 15 amino acids. The DNA of the CDR3 is TGCGCCAGCAGCCAAGACTATCTGAACACCGGGGAGCTGTTTTTT. This sequence encodes CASSQDYLNTGELFF.

This chain joins TRBV12-1 and TRBJ1-5. TRBV12-1 is given as a pseudogene. CDR3 size: 18 residues. CDR3 DNA: TGTGCCAGCAGCTTTGGGGGGGGCCAGTTATATAGCAATCAGCCCCAGCATTTT. It is translated as CASSFGGGQLYSNQPQHF.

The CDR3 is CASSQRGPREETQYF. The CDR3 bases are TGTGCCAGCAGCCAGAGGGGGCCTCGGGAAGAGACCCAGTACTTC. The J gene is TRBJ2-5, the V gene TRBV3-1 (or the pseudogene TRBV3-2), with 7 bases aligning to TRBD1. Trimming cost V 3 bases and J 3 bases; bases outside gene matches: 7. Germline assignment: CDR1 LGHDT and CDR2 YNNKEL (reference sequence). The length of the CDR3 is 15 residues.

V and J are TRBV10-3 and TRBJ1-3; no clear D gene. V lost 6 bases, J lost 0 bases, and 9 bases lay in between. Germline CDR1 is ENHRY and CDR2 is SYGVKD. The CDR3 loop spans 14 amino acids. CDR3 sequence (DNA): TGTGCCATCAGCTCAGGTACCTCTGGAAACACCATATATTTT. Translating it yields CAISSGTSGNTIYF.

The chain joins TRBV6-5 to TRBJ2-2; D gene unclear. Trimming cost V 5 bases and J 4 bases, with 14 bases left between them. Per germline, CDR1 MNHEY and CDR2 SVGAGI. The CDR3 has 15 amino acids. CDR3 sequence: CASSPTRSGTGELFF. The CDR3 region has the DNA TGTGCCAGCAGTCCGACCAGATCGGGCACCGGGGAGCTGTTTTTT.